Shown below are 21 T cell receptor beta chains from a single sample sequenced in a study of cytomegalovirus exposure and HLA in healthy donors. The study ran its PCR with 60 Vbeta and 13 Jbeta primers. The data were produced by immunoSEQ multiplex PCR, yet TCRdb's version contains in-frame clones alone and is incomplete. The sample shows 150,000 to 200,000 clones, roughly 80% of them seen only once. Sequences were obtained from PBMCs. The receptors were gathered from a man aged 18 to 30 in good health and CMV-seronegative.

V and J are TRBV5-4 and TRBJ2-3; 13 nucleotides match TRBD2. The CDR3 is 17 amino acids. Trimming cost V 4 bases and J 6 bases; bases outside gene matches: 11. Germline-derived CDR1 and CDR2 are SGHNT and YYREEE (reference sequence). This chain's CDR3 is CASSPGLAGSGPDTQYF. The CDR3 region has the DNA TGTGCCAGCAGCCCGGGACTAGCGGGATCCGGGCCGGATACGCAGTATTTT.

This chain links TRBV9 with TRBJ1-3, with 7 bases that match TRBD1. This CDR3 has 15 residues. The germline V gene encodes CDR1 SGDLS and CDR2 YYNGEE. V gave up 3 bases and J gave up 5 bases; unmatched junction bases: 8. CDR3 sequence reads: CASSEGRDSRNTIYF. The CDR3 region has the DNA TGTGCCAGCAGCGAGGGCCGGGACAGCAGAAACACCATATATTTT. The variable domain in full, with the rest retrieved from reference TRBV9 and TRBJ1-3, is DSGVTQTPKHLITATGQRVTLRCSPRSGDLSVYWYQQSLDQGLQFLIQYYNGEERAKGNILERFSAQQFPDLHSELNLSSLELGDSALYFCASSEGRDSRNTIYFGEGSWLTVV.

V is TRBV2 and J is TRBJ1-2; D perhaps matches TRBD1 (6 bases). With 1 base removed from V and 8 bases from J, the gap between germline ends came to 8 bases. The CDR3 length is 12 residues. Germline loops: CDR1 SNHLY, CDR2 FYNNEI. The CDR3 loop is CASSEDRAGYTF. DNA of the CDR3: TGTGCCAGCAGTGAAGACAGGGCCGGCTACACCTTC.

Note on this clone: This sample also contains other DNA sequences that code for the same CDR3. The rearrangement joins TRBV7-2 to TRBJ2-7; D is ambiguous. CDR1 is SGHTA and CDR2 is FQGNSA in the germline V gene. V was trimmed by 5 bases and J by 3 bases, leaving 5 bases between them. The CDR3 has 11 residues. The CDR3 region has the DNA TGTGCCAGCAGCCTTCTCTACGAGCAGTACTTC. It specifies CASSLLYEQYF.

V usage is TRBV5-3 and J usage is TRBJ2-1, with D possibly being TRBD2 (6 bases). TRBV5-3 is recorded as an ORF, its role being uncertain. This CDR3 has 12 amino acids. V was pared by 4 bases and J by 12 bases, with 14 bases between. The CDR3 DNA reads as TGTGCCAGAAGCGACCAAGGGACTTTGCAGTTCTTC. Translated, it gives CARSDQGTLQFF.

The chain couples TRBV27 to TRBJ1-2; 7 nucleotides align to TRBD1. Germline V CDR1 and CDR2: MNHEY, SMNVEV (reference sequence). The CDR3 contains 13 residues. V shed 6 bases and J 4 bases; nucleotides not matched to a gene: 5. CDR3 amino acids: CASSPYRGYGYTF. DNA for the CDR3: TGTGCCAGCAGCCCCTACAGGGGCTATGGCTACACCTTC.

The chain employs TRBV5-1 and TRBJ2-5, with 8 bases lining up with TRBD1. J lost 5 bases, V lost 3 bases, and 9 bases had no gene match. This CDR3 spans 15 amino acids. Per the germline V gene, CDR1 is SGHRS and CDR2 is YFSETQ. The CDR3 is CASSSSQGAAETQYF. The CDR3 nucleotides are TGCGCCAGCAGCTCCTCTCAGGGGGCGGCGGAGACCCAGTACTTC.

The CDR3 DNA sequence: TGTGCCAGCAGCTCCGGGACAGGGGCGGAAGCTTTCTTT. Translated, it gives CASSSGTGAEAFF. The genes are TRBV11-2 and TRBJ1-1; 10 bases fit TRBD1. The length of the CDR3 is 13 residues. V was pared by 4 bases and J by 8 bases, with 4 bases of the junction left unmatched. CDR1 is SGHAT and CDR2 is FQNNGV in the germline V gene.

This chain joins TRBV2 and TRBJ1-1, with D possibly being TRBD1 (5 bases). The CDR3 loop spans 13 amino acids. V shed 6 bases and J shed 4 bases, with 12 bases lying between them. From germline, CDR1 is SNHLY and CDR2 FYNNEI. CDR3 region: CASRTGSGTEAFF. DNA for the CDR3: TGTGCCAGCAGAACAGGATCTGGCACTGAAGCTTTCTTT.

The chain is built from TRBV5-1 and TRBJ1-4; the match to TRBD1 covers 11 bases. This CDR3 is built from 16 residues. Germline assignment: CDR1 SGHRS and CDR2 YFSETQ. V gave up 4 bases and J gave up 7 bases; unmatched junction bases: 9. DNA of the CDR3: TGCGCCAGCAGCAAGGACAGGGGGCTTAGGGGTGAAAAACTGTTTTTT. Protein sequence: CASSKDRGLRGEKLFF. The variable domain in full, with the rest retrieved from reference TRBV5-1 and TRBJ1-4, is KAGVTQTPRYLIKTRGQQVTLSCSPISGHRSVSWYQQTPGQGLQFLFEYFSETQRNKGNFPGRFSGRQFSNSRSEMNVSTLELGDSALYLCASSKDRGLRGEKLFFGSGTQLSVL.

The chain's CDR3 is CASSPGNRQETQYF. CDR3 nucleotide sequence: TGTGCCAGCAGCCCAGGGAACAGGCAAGAGACCCAGTACTTC. This chain links TRBV9 with TRBJ2-5; TRBD1 might be the D (5 bases). The CDR3 has 14 amino acids. Germline CDR1 is SGDLS and CDR2 is YYNGEE. V was pared by 4 bases and J by 2 bases, with 12 bases between.

J is TRBJ2-7 and V is TRBV5-1, with 7 bases aligning to TRBD1. The germline V gene has CDR1 SGHRS and CDR2 YFSETQ. The V gene end was trimmed by 3 bases and the J gene end by 2 bases; junction bases not matched to a gene: 5. The CDR3 has 14 residues. CDR3: CASSSSGTAYEQYF. In nucleotides, the CDR3 is TGCGCCAGCAGCTCTTCCGGGACAGCCTACGAGCAGTACTTC.

The J gene is TRBJ2-1, the V gene TRBV7-9, with 9 bases lining up with TRBD1. V lost 4 bases and J lost 7; bases outside the gene matches: 11. Per the germline V gene, CDR1 is SEHNR and CDR2 is FQNEAQ (reference sequence). CDR3 size: 16 residues. The CDR3 region is CASSSTPGQGGNEQFF. CDR3 bases: TGTGCCAGCAGCTCTACACCGGGACAGGGTGGGAATGAGCAGTTCTTC.

This chain uses TRBV5-4 with TRBJ2-5; 10 nucleotides line up with TRBD2. The CDR3 extends over 18 amino acids. The V segment lost 4 bases and the J segment 2 bases; nucleotides outside the gene matches: 14. The V gene's germline CDR1 is SGHNT and CDR2 YYREEE (reference sequence). The CDR3 nucleotides are TGTGCCAGCAGCCGGGAGCGGGAGGGCCGATGGGGGCAAGAGACCCAGTACTTC. Residues: CASSREREGRWGQETQYF.

The V gene is TRBV5-5, the J gene TRBJ2-2, with 7 nucleotides matching TRBD2. With V trimmed by 0 bases and J by 3 bases, 2 bases remained unmatched. Germline V gene sequence: CDR1 SGHKS, CDR2 YYEKEE (reference sequence). This CDR3 contains 15 residues. The chain's CDR3 is CASSLGGSYTGELFF. The CDR3 DNA sequence: TGTGCCAGCAGCTTGGGCGGGAGTTACACCGGGGAGCTGTTTTTT.

The chain couples TRBV11-2 to TRBJ2-5, with TRBD2 as a possible D gene (7 bases). Looked up from germline, CDR1 is SGHAT and CDR2 is FQNNGV. This CDR3 is built from 17 residues. V was trimmed by 8 bases and J by 2 bases, leaving 24 bases between them. The CDR3 DNA reads TGTGCCAGCGATGGGTGGTCGCGGGGGCGAGGACAAGAGACCCAGTACTTC. Its protein is CASDGWSRGRGQETQYF.

The chain links TRBV11-3 to TRBJ2-1; 10 bases line up with TRBD1. V lost 1 base and J lost 6; bases outside the gene matches: 9. CDR1 is SGHNT and CDR2 is YENEEA in the germline V gene. The CDR3 length is 17 residues. The chain's CDR3 is CASSLGRGQGSSNEQFF. CDR3 in DNA: TGTGCCAGCAGCTTAGGTCGGGGACAGGGGTCCAGCAATGAGCAGTTCTTC.

The V call is TRBV12-5, the J call TRBJ1-2; 7 bases line up with TRBD1. V was clipped by 6 bases and J by 5 bases; unmatched bases: 9. CDR1 is LGHNT, CDR2 FRNRAP, per germline. CDR3 length equals 14 residues. The CDR3 loop is CASGPPGQLYGYTF. CDR3 nucleotides: TGTGCTAGTGGGCCTCCGGGACAGCTATATGGCTACACCTTC.

This chain connects TRBV7-2 to TRBJ2-5; 7 bases line up with TRBD1. The V and J ends lost 5 bases and 1 base, in that order; junction bases with no gene match: 7. CDR1 is SGHTA and CDR2 is FQGNSA in the germline V gene. The CDR3 is 15 residues long. CDR3 sequence (DNA): TGTGCCAGCAGCAGGGGGACAGTACTCCAAGAGACCCAGTACTTC. It translates to CASSRGTVLQETQYF.

The gene calls are TRBV7-9 and TRBJ1-4; 9 bases map to TRBD1. The length of the CDR3 is 17 residues. Germline CDR1 reads SEHNR; CDR2 reads FQNEAQ (reference sequence). The V gene end was trimmed by 5 bases and the J gene end by 2 bases; junction bases not matched to a gene: 9. The CDR3: CASSERTGEVTNEKLFF. In nucleotides, the CDR3 is TGTGCCAGCAGCGAACGGACAGGGGAGGTGACTAATGAAAAACTGTTTTTT.

The chain's CDR3 is CASSVDPAGYEQYF. CDR3 DNA: TGTGCCAGCAGCGTAGACCCGGCGGGCTACGAGCAGTACTTC. V is TRBV9 and J is TRBJ2-7; perhaps TRBD2 as D (5 bases). The ends were cut back, 0 bases at V and 3 bases at J, with 10 bases in the middle. This CDR3 spans 14 amino acids. Germline CDR1 reads SGDLS; CDR2 reads YYNGEE.